The present entry profiles one TCR beta chain with its context. The sample belongs to a study of radiotherapy plus CTLA-4 blockade in lung cancer. TCRdb's table, derived via immunoSEQ multiplex PCR, lists solely in-frame clones and lacks some. The sample has 75,000 to 100,000 clones, 60% to 75% seen once; the top ten hold around 2.8%. The trim removed 0 bases at V and 11 bases at J, leaving 7 bases unmatched. Germline CDR1 reads MNHEY; CDR2 reads SVGAGI. CDR3 length equals 13 residues. The TCR comes from a human donor with non-small cell lung cancer who had a partial response to radiotherapy plus ipilimumab. Some clones in this sample may be carry-over from other donors' samples. The sample in question was peripheral blood, obtained from a patient treated with radiotherapy plus ipilimumab. The chain combines TRBV6-5 with TRBJ2-7, with 7 bases fitting TRBD1. CDR3 sequence (DNA): TGTGCCAGCAGTTACTCTGAAGAGACAGGGAAGTACTTC. As protein: CASSYSEETGKYF.